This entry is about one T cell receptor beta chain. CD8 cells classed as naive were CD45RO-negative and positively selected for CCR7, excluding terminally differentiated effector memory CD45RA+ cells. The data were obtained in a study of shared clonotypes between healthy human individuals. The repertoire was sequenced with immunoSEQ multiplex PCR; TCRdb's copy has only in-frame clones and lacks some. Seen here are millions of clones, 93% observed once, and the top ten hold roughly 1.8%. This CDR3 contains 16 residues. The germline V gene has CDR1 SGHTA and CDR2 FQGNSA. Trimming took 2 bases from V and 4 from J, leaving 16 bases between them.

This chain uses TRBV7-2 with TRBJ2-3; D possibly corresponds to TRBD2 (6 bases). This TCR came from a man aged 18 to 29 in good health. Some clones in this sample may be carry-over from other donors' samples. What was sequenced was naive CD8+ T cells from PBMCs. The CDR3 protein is CASSLLGTGGPDTQYF. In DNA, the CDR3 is TGTGCCAGCAGCTTATTGGGGACTGGAGGTCCAGATACGCAGTATTTT.